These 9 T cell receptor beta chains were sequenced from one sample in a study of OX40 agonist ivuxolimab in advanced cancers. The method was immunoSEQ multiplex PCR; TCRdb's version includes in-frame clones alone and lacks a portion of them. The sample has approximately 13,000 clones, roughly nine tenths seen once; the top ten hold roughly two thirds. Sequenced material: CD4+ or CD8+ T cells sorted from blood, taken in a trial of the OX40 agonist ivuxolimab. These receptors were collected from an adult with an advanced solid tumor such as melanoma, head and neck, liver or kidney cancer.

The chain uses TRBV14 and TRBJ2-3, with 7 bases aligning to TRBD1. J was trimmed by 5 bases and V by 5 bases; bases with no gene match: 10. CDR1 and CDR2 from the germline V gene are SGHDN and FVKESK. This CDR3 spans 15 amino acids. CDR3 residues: CASSTRDSGRDTQYF. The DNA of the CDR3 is TGTGCCAGCAGCACCAGGGACAGTGGTAGAGATACGCAGTATTTT.

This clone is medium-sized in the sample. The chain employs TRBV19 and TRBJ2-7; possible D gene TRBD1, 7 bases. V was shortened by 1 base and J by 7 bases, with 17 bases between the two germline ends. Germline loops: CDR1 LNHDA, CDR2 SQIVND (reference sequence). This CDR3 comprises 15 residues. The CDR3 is CASSIGDSLEGEQYF. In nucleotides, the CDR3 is TGTGCCAGTAGTATAGGGGACAGCTTGGAGGGGGAGCAGTACTTC.

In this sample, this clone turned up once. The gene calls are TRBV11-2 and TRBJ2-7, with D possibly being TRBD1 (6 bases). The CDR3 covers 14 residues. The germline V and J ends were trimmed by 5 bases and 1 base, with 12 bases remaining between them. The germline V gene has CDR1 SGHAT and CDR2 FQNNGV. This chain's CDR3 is CASSLLGQSYEQYF. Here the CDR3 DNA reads TGTGCCAGCAGCCTCCTCGGACAGTCCTACGAGCAGTACTTC.

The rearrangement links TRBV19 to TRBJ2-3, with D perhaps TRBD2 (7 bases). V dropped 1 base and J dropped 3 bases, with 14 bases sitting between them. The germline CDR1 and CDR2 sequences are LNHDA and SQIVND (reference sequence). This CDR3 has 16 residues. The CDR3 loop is CASSIGGRTRTDTQYF. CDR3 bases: TGTGCCAGTAGTATAGGGGGGCGGACTAGGACAGATACGCAGTATTTT. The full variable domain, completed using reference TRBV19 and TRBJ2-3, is DGGITQSPKYLFRKEGQNVTLSCEQNLNHDAMYWYRQDPGQGLRLIYYSQIVNDFQKGDIAEGYSVSREKKESFPLTVTSAQKNPTAFYLCASSIGGRTRTDTQYFGPGTRLTVL.

The CDR3 loop reads CASSQGAGEYGYTF. In DNA form, the CDR3 reads TGCGCCAGCAGCCAAGGAGCAGGAGAATATGGCTACACCTTC. V is TRBV4-1 and J is TRBJ1-2, with D hard to call. This CDR3 region has 14 residues. V lost 1 base and J lost 5, with 11 bases in between. Germline CDR1 and CDR2: MGHRA and YSYEKL.

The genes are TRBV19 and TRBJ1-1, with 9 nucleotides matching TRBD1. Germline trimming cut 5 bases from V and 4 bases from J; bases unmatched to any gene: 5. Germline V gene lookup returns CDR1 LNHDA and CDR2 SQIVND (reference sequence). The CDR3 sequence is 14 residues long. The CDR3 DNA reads TGTGCCAGTAGTGTAGGACAGGGGCCCACTGAAGCTTTCTTT. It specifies CASSVGQGPTEAFF.

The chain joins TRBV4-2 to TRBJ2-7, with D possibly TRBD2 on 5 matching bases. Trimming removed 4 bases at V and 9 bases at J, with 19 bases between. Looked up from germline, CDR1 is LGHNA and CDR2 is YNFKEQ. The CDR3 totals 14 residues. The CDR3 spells CASSPLGGRHRQYF. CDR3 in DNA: TGTGCCAGCAGCCCCCTCGGAGGCAGACATAGGCAGTACTTC.

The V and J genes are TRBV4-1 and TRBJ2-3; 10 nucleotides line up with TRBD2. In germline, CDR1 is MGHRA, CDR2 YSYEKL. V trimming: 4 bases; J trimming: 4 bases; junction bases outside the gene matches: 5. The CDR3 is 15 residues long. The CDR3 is CASSPLAGVADTQYF. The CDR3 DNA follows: TGCGCCAGCAGCCCCCTAGCGGGAGTCGCAGATACGCAGTATTTT.

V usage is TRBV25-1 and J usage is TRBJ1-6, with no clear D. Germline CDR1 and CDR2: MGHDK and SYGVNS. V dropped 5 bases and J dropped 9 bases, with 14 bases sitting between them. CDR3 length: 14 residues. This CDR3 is CASSPLTVTSPLHF. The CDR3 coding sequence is TGTGCCAGCAGTCCACTGACCGTAACTTCACCCCTCCACTTT.